This T cell receptor (beta chain) was sequenced for a study of monozygotic twins with cystic fibrosis. Overall study: Libraries were built from approximately 3 micrograms of fragmented DNA using approximately 15 PCR cycles.

TCRdb keeps only in-frame clones here, not all; method: immunoSEQ multiplex PCR. The table records approximately 25,000 clones, approximately 90% of them present only once. Concerning this clone: Its antigen is not known.

This CDR3 has 15 residues. J gave up 9 bases and V 3 bases, and 4 bases lay outside the gene matches. Per the germline V gene, CDR1 is LGHNA and CDR2 is YSLEER. Broader study findings: In 13 of 16 pairs, V gene usage was closest to the co-twin's. Unrelated CF individuals shared fewer identical clonotypes than monozygotic CF twins. In this small cohort, shared CDR3 numbers showed no association with age, concordance or disease severity.

This TCR was recovered from a girl aged 2-10 years with cystic fibrosis. This chain links TRBV4-3 with TRBJ1-6, with 11 bases matching TRBD1. Sequenced: blood. In DNA, the CDR3 is TGCGCCAGCAGCCAGGACAGGGGGCGCCGTTCACCCCTCCACTTT. Residues: CASSQDRGRRSPLHF.